This T cell receptor (beta chain) derives from a study of PD-L1 blockade in urothelial cancer. Germline CDR1 and CDR2: SGHVS and FNYEAQ. With 5 bases clipped from V and 7 bases from J, the junction kept 1 base outside the gene matches. The CDR3 has 12 amino acids. This clone was counted a single time. The time point denotes: pretreatment peripheral blood. Only in-frame clones appear in the TCRdb table, and some are missing; sequencing was by immunoSEQ multiplex PCR. The table has over 45,000 clones, about 86% seen once; the top ten hold roughly 20%. The sequencing here drew on PBMCs, taken around atezolizumab (anti-PD-L1) treatment. This chain uses TRBV7-6 with TRBJ1-4; 7 bases agree with TRBD1. This receptor was taken from a man in his sixties with urothelial cancer. The CDR3 loop reads CASSRDSEKLFF. CDR3 DNA: TGTGCCAGCAGCCGGGACAGTGAAAAACTGTTTTTT.